This entry describes one TCR beta chain. What it recognizes is unknown. A read error may account for a junction end that differs from germline. TCRdb's copy holds only in-frame clones and misses some; the assay was immunoSEQ multiplex PCR. The sample has around 25,000 clones, roughly 70% seen once; the top ten hold 25% to 30%. The data were obtained in a study of cytotoxic CD8 clonotypes in ibrutinib-treated CLL. Overall study results and limits: Baseline-level clonality went beyond age-matched healthy donors and moved in step with circulating CD8+ T-cell counts.

This CDR3 is 14 amino acids long. CDR1 and CDR2 from the germline V gene are SGHVS and FQNEAQ. This clonotype originated in a human donor with chronic lymphocytic leukemia. The chain couples TRBV7-8 to TRBJ1-4; 7 bases are a match to TRBD1. This material consisted of PBMCs, taken after 24 months of ibrutinib treatment. The CDR3 region is CASRLGGLNEKLFF. In nucleotides, the CDR3 is TGTGCCAGCAGATTAGGGGGCCTGAATGAAAAACTGTTTTTT.